A selection of T cell receptor beta chains follows, all from one sample in a study of T-cell memory formation after mild COVID-19. TCRdb recomputed calls from the 5' RACE reads with MiXCR, one row per CDR3 protein. Of roughly 130,000 distinct CDR3 sequences listed, roughly 6.2% are singletons. Sequenced: PBMCs or a T cell subset sorted from them (not recorded which). These receptors came from an adult woman who had mild COVID-19 (a few samples of this study predate the infection). Cell type and time point are not known. Both conserved end residues are trimmed from each CDR3. D genes are given only for firm matches.

>TRBJ1-5|NA|TRBV19
ASSKNAQPQH
>TRBJ1-6|NA|TRBV2
ASSDRAVDNSPLH
>TRBJ2-5|TRBD2|TRBV12-3/TRBV12-4
ASSATSGYQETQY
>TRBJ2-6|TRBD1|TRBV5-1
ASSLAVGQGAQGANVLT
>TRBJ1-1|NA|TRBV7-9
ASSLGQEMNTEAF
>TRBJ1-3|TRBD1|TRBV7-9
ASSLAGTGGNTIY
>TRBJ2-4|NA|TRBV11-2
ASSALQSRGIQY
>TRBJ2-7|TRBD1|TRBV7-2
ASSLEGVWGQTYEQY
>TRBJ2-7|TRBD2|TRBV30
AWSGLAGAVNEQY
>TRBJ1-3|NA|TRBV5-1
ASSLGRRQLSDSGNTIY
>TRBJ2-3|TRBD2|TRBV7-3
ASSLAQTGPGGTQY
>TRBJ2-1|NA|TRBV4-2
ASSQGRDGLYNEQF
>TRBJ1-3|NA|TRBV7-8
ASSQLGRYSGNTIY
>TRBJ1-1|TRBD1|TRBV7-2
ASSLVRQGGTEAF
>TRBJ2-3|TRBD1|TRBV18
ASSPTGAPEFSTDTQY
>TRBJ2-1|NA|TRBV5-5
ASSLELGGVNEQF
>TRBJ1-1|NA|TRBV12-3/TRBV12-4
ASSSGWRNTEAF
>TRBJ2-5|TRBD2|TRBV5-6
ASSLGLAGVEETQY
>TRBJ2-1|NA|TRBV12-3/TRBV12-4
ASSQIGGVYNEQF
>TRBJ1-2|NA|TRBV4-1
ASSHGRDTSYGYT
>TRBJ1-2|TRBD1|TRBV9
ASSAEMTGNYGYT
>TRBJ1-1|NA|TRBV11-2
ASVTGLGNTEAF
>TRBJ2-4|TRBD2|TRBV7-9
ASRGGAANIQY
>TRBJ2-1|NA|TRBV5-1
ASSLAWVANEQF
>TRBJ2-1|TRBD1|TRBV20-1
SASGQATYNEQF
>TRBJ1-2|NA|TRBV20-1
SARHLWGVGYT
>TRBJ2-2|NA|TRBV4-3
ASSHDRNGELF
>TRBJ2-7|NA|TRBV3-1
ASSSYYEQY
>TRBJ2-7|NA|TRBV12-3/TRBV12-4
ASSLGGRGSSYEQY
>TRBJ1-3|NA|TRBV7-9
ASSLAISENTIY
>TRBJ2-3|NA|TRBV7-3
ASSPSNLESTQY
>TRBJ2-6|NA|TRBV7-2
ASSPQGTGANVLT
>TRBJ2-3|NA|TRBV2
ASRVLADTQY
>TRBJ2-1|NA|TRBV12-3/TRBV12-4
ASSPGQGGFSYNEQF
>TRBJ1-4|NA|TRBV5-1
ASSSRDTNEKLF
>TRBJ2-1|TRBD2|TRBV5-6
ASSPLAGGANEQF
>TRBJ1-1|NA|TRBV11-2
ASSLRQMNTEAF
>TRBJ2-3|NA|TRBV18
ASSPDTLDRSLTDTQY
>TRBJ2-1|NA|TRBV4-1
ASSQDQGGGRNEQF
>TRBJ1-6|NA|TRBV20-1
SATPEGAYNSPLH
>TRBJ1-3|NA|TRBV12-3/TRBV12-4
ASSPRVGNTIY
>TRBJ2-7|TRBD1|TRBV5-1
ASSQGTGAGEQY
>TRBJ1-2|NA|TRBV6-5
ASSPRGGRNGYT
>TRBJ2-2|NA|TRBV27
ASSPVRDTGELF
>TRBJ2-4|NA|TRBV7-2
ASSGGGAKNIQY
>TRBJ2-1|TRBD2|TRBV5-1
ASGTSGSSYNEQF
>TRBJ2-3|TRBD2|TRBV20-1
SAGSSGLTDTQY
>TRBJ2-1|TRBD1|TRBV12-3/TRBV12-4
ASTQGTGVNEQF
>TRBJ1-2|NA|TRBV5-1
ASSLASGIGYGYT
>TRBJ1-2|TRBD1|TRBV7-8
ASSLGRQGYGYT
>TRBJ2-1|NA|TRBV5-1
ASSPRGAPEF
>TRBJ2-1|TRBD2|TRBV19
ASSRASGTYNEQF
>TRBJ2-6|NA|TRBV2
ASATTSAGANVLT
>TRBJ2-3|TRBD2|TRBV7-9
ASSLAGAHTDTQY
>TRBJ2-6|NA|TRBV12-3/TRBV12-4
ASSFRPSGANVLT
>TRBJ1-3|NA|TRBV30
AWSVPANRGNTIY
>TRBJ1-1|TRBD1|TRBV12-3/TRBV12-4
ASSARQGPNTEAF